A selection of T cell receptor beta chains follows, all from one sample in a study of identical twins. Via MiXCR, TCRdb re-called the 5' RACE reads, giving one row per CDR3 protein. The sample records about 530,000 distinct CDR3 sequences, 20% to 25% being singletons. This sample also belongs to another study, concerning yellow fever vaccine responses in identical twins.

Sequencing input: CD4+ T cells sorted from blood. Receptor source: a woman aged 18-30 years in good health. Each CDR3 is given with its conserved first and last residue. The D gene is left open where the match is weak. Clone sizes are given selectively: once, few, many, or a class where the clone is expanded.

d_call | clone_size | j_call | v_call | cdr3_length | cdr3_nt | cdr3_aa
. | . | TRBJ2-7 | TRBV2 | 14 | TGTGCCAGCAGTGTGACTAGTCCCCTTTTCGAGCAGTACTTC | CASSVTSPLFEQYF
. | . | TRBJ2-3 | TRBV7-9 | 14 | TGTGCCAGCAGCTTCGACCCGAAGCCAGATACGCAGTATTTT | CASSFDPKPDTQYF
TRBD1 | . | TRBJ2-5 | TRBV29-1 | 12 | TGCAGCGCCAGACAGGGGTTGGAGACCCAGTACTTC | CSARQGLETQYF
. | . | TRBJ1-2 | TRBV7-2 | 15 | TGTGCCAGCAGCCCCCTCCGGGTCACGGTTTATGGCTACACCTTC | CASSPLRVTVYGYTF
TRBD1 | . | TRBJ1-1 | TRBV29-1 | 13 | TGCAGCGTTGCCCGGCAGGGGGAGACTGAAGCTTTCTTT | CSVARQGETEAFF
TRBD2 | . | TRBJ2-7 | TRBV25-1 | 15 | TGTGCCAGCAGTGCTGGCGGAGCGGGAAGATACGAGCAGTACTTC | CASSAGGAGRYEQYF
TRBD2 | . | TRBJ2-1 | TRBV7-8 | 14 | TGTGCCAGCACTCGGGGGGGGAGGATAGATGAGCAGTTCTTC | CASTRGGRIDEQFF
TRBD2 | few | TRBJ2-2 | TRBV6-5 | 17 | TGTGCCAGCAGTTCCCTAGCGGGGAGCCAGAACACCGGGGAGCTGTTTTTT | CASSSLAGSQNTGELFF
TRBD2 | . | TRBJ2-1 | TRBV5-1 | 15 | TGCGCCAGCAGTCCAACTAGCGGGAGTATAGATGAGCAGTTCTTC | CASSPTSGSIDEQFF
. | . | TRBJ2-6 | TRBV5-5 | 18 | TGTGCCAGCAGTTTCGGGACGGACGATCTCTGGAGGGCCAACGTCCTGACTTTC | CASSFGTDDLWRANVLTF
TRBD1 | few | TRBJ2-3 | TRBV5-5 | 14 | TGTGCCAGCAGCTTGGGACAGGGGGGTCTAAAGCAGTATTTT | CASSLGQGGLKQYF
. | . | TRBJ1-4 | TRBV24-1 | 18 | TGTGCCACCAGTGAGGGAGGTACGGGGGGCCTTCCTACTGAAAAACTGTTTTTT | CATSEGGTGGLPTEKLFF
TRBD2 | . | TRBJ2-1 | TRBV20-1 | 15 | TGCAGTGCTAGAGAGGTCTCGCGGGAGTCCGGTGAGCAGTTCTTC | CSAREVSRESGEQFF
TRBD2 | few | TRBJ2-2 | TRBV3-1 | 22 | TGTGCCAGCAGCCATACAATTCCGACTTTACTAGCGGGAGACCCATTCCCCGGGGAGCTGTTTTTT | CASSHTIPTLLAGDPFPGELFF
TRBD1 | few | TRBJ1-2 | TRBV20-1 | 14 | TGCAGTGCTTTATCCGGGACAGGGCACTATGGCTACACCTTC | CSALSGTGHYGYTF
TRBD1 | . | TRBJ2-1 | TRBV5-5 | 17 | TGTGCCAGCAGCTCCAAATTTGGGACAGGGTTGAAAGATGAGCAGTTCTTC | CASSSKFGTGLKDEQFF
. | . | TRBJ1-4 | TRBV4-2 | 16 | TGTGCCAGCAGCCAAGATGGGAGGATTACTAATGAAAAACTGTTTTTT | CASSQDGRITNEKLFF
TRBD1 | . | TRBJ1-1 | TRBV12-3/TRBV12-4 | 13 | TGTGCCAGCAGTCCCCGGGACAGCACTGAAGCTTTCTTT | CASSPRDSTEAFF
. | few | TRBJ2-3 | TRBV12-3/TRBV12-4 | 14 | TGTGCCAGCACCGGGCGCCCTGGCACAGATACGCAGTATTTT | CASTGRPGTDTQYF
. | . | TRBJ1-1 | TRBV12-3/TRBV12-4 | 17 | TGTGCCAGCAGTTTAGGAGGGGGAAGTTCCATGAACACTGAAGCTTTCTTT | CASSLGGGSSMNTEAFF
. | . | TRBJ2-1 | TRBV5-1 | 18 | TGCGCCAGCAGCCAGGGGAGGGGGGCGAAGAGCTCCTACAATGAGCAGTTCTTC | CASSQGRGAKSSYNEQFF
TRBD1 | . | TRBJ2-5 | TRBV5-1 | 14 | TGCGCCAGCAGCCCGTGGGACAGGGAAGAGACCCAGTACTTC | CASSPWDREETQYF
TRBD2 | . | TRBJ2-2 | TRBV5-1 | 18 | TGCGCCAGCAGCTGGTGGGGACTAGCGGACTTTAACACCGGGGAGCTGTTTTTT | CASSWWGLADFNTGELFF
. | . | TRBJ2-2 | TRBV10-3 | 14 | TGTGCCATCGAAGACCGGGAAACCACCGGGGAGCTGTTTTTT | CAIEDRETTGELFF
. | few | TRBJ2-7 | TRBV12-3/TRBV12-4 | 12 | TGTGCCAGCAGTTTCGCGGGGTACGAGCAGTACTTC | CASSFAGYEQYF
. | few | TRBJ2-3 | TRBV6-2/TRBV6-3 | 16 | TGTGCCAGCAGTTACCCAGGCGGGTTGCCCACAGATACGCAGTATTTT | CASSYPGGLPTDTQYF
TRBD1 | . | TRBJ2-2 | TRBV24-1 | 15 | TGTGCCACCGGACGACAGGGGACGAACACCGGGGAGCTGTTTTTT | CATGRQGTNTGELFF
. | . | TRBJ2-7 | TRBV6-6 | 13 | TGTGCCAGCAATACCGGGTGGTTCGACGAGCAGTACTTC | CASNTGWFDEQYF
TRBD2 | few | TRBJ2-3 | TRBV20-1 | 18 | TGCAGTGCCCCTGGACTAGCTTTACAACCATATTTCACAGATACGCAGTATTTT | CSAPGLALQPYFTDTQYF
TRBD2 | few | TRBJ2-3 | TRBV27 | 14 | TGTGCCAGCCATGGCGGGAGGGCCGGAGATACGCAGTATTTT | CASHGGRAGDTQYF
. | few | TRBJ1-6 | TRBV4-1 | 20 | TGCGCCAGCAGAATAGACAGCTCTGGGTTACGGCAGGCGGGTTATTCACCCCTCCACTTT | CASRIDSSGLRQAGYSPLHF
. | few | TRBJ2-7 | TRBV10-3 | 13 | TGTGCCATCAGCGCTGCAGGCCTCGACGAGCAGTACTTC | CAISAAGLDEQYF
TRBD2 | few | TRBJ2-2 | TRBV5-1 | 16 | TGCGCCAGCAGCTCCGCCGCGGGGGGCAACACCGGGGAGCTGTTTTTT | CASSSAAGGNTGELFF
. | . | TRBJ2-3 | TRBV4-1 | 14 | TGCGCCAGCAGCCAAGATCCAGCCACAGATACGCAGTATTTT | CASSQDPATDTQYF
. | few | TRBJ2-2 | TRBV5-1 | 15 | TGCGCCAGCAGCATAATGGACGGGAACACCGGGGAGCTGTTTTTT | CASSIMDGNTGELFF
TRBD2 | . | TRBJ2-1 | TRBV3-1 | 14 | TGTGCCAGCAGAAGGACTAGCGGGAGTCATGAGCAGTTCTTC | CASRRTSGSHEQFF
TRBD1 | . | TRBJ1-1 | TRBV10-3 | 15 | TGTGCCATCAGAGGCGGCGGCAGGGGGTTCGGTGAAGCTTTCTTT | CAIRGGGRGFGEAFF
. | . | TRBJ1-1 | TRBV6-1 | 15 | TGTGCCAGCAGTGCGAGACTGACAGCGAACACTGAAGCTTTCTTT | CASSARLTANTEAFF
TRBD2 | many | TRBJ2-7 | TRBV5-1 | 15 | TGCGCCAGCAGCTTGCGGACTAGCGGGAGTTACGAGCAGTACTTC | CASSLRTSGSYEQYF
TRBD1 | . | TRBJ2-1 | TRBV24-1 | 16 | TGTGCCACCAGCACAGTCGTCGACAGGGGGCCGAATGAGCAGTTCTTC | CATSTVVDRGPNEQFF
. | few | TRBJ1-5 | TRBV6-1 | 14 | TGTGCCAGCAGGTTCAGGGTGTTCGATCAGCCCCAGCATTTT | CASRFRVFDQPQHF
. | few | TRBJ2-3 | TRBV20-1 | 13 | TGCAGTGCTAGAGGAAAAGATACAGATACGCAGTATTTT | CSARGKDTDTQYF
TRBD1 | . | TRBJ2-7 | TRBV29-1 | 13 | TGCAGCGTTGGGGGACAGAAGTCGGACGAGCAGTACTTC | CSVGGQKSDEQYF
. | few | TRBJ2-2 | TRBV2 | 14 | TGTGCCAGCAGTGAATTCAGTTCCACCGGGGAGCTGTTTTTT | CASSEFSSTGELFF
TRBD2 | . | TRBJ2-5 | TRBV6-5 | 17 | TGTGCCAGCAGTTACTCGAGGCTAGCGGGAGGAGGAGAGACCCAGTACTTC | CASSYSRLAGGGETQYF
TRBD1 | . | TRBJ1-5 | TRBV12-3/TRBV12-4 | 18 | TGTGCCAGCACCCCGAGGGGTGTTGCGGGACAGGGGTTTCAGCCCCAGCATTTT | CASTPRGVAGQGFQPQHF
. | . | TRBJ1-6 | TRBV4-1 | 16 | TGCGCCAGCAGCCCGCAGGTCCGACTATATAATTCACCCCTCCACTTT | CASSPQVRLYNSPLHF
TRBD2 | . | TRBJ2-5 | TRBV2 | 15 | TGTGCCAGCAGTGCGATTCAGGGAGGGTATGGGACCCAGTACTTC | CASSAIQGGYGTQYF
. | . | TRBJ2-5 | TRBV12-3/TRBV12-4 | 11 | TGTGCCACGGACAGCTATGGGACCCAGTACTTC | CATDSYGTQYF
TRBD1 | few | TRBJ2-1 | TRBV5-1 | 16 | TGCGCCAGCAGCTTGGACGGGACAGGGGTCTACAATGAGCAGTTCTTC | CASSLDGTGVYNEQFF
. | . | TRBJ2-5 | TRBV5-1 | 15 | TGCGCCAGCAGCTGGGCGGACAAATCGCGGGAGACCCAGTACTTC | CASSWADKSRETQYF
. | many | TRBJ2-6 | TRBV3-1 | 16 | TGTGCCAGCAGCCAAGATTGGGCCTCTGGGGCCAACGTCCTGACTTTC | CASSQDWASGANVLTF
. | few | TRBJ2-2 | TRBV10-3 | 15 | TGTGCCATCAGTCTTCCCACACCCAACACCGGGGAGCTGTTTTTT | CAISLPTPNTGELFF
TRBD1 | few | TRBJ2-2 | TRBV29-1 | 15 | TGCAGCGCGCTACCGGGACAGGTTGGAACCGGGGAGCTGTTTTTT | CSALPGQVGTGELFF
. | . | TRBJ1-1 | TRBV5-1 | 14 | TGCGCCAGCAGCTTGGGCCGGCTCGACACTGAAGCTTTCTTT | CASSLGRLDTEAFF